This section outlines one TCR beta chain sequence together with its context. Its antigen specificity is not known. One base away there is no much larger clone; base qualities are not given. TCRbeta CDR3 regions were amplified from genomic DNA by means of the immunoSEQ Assay, a bias-controlled multiplex PCR. The authors' analysis ran thus. The number of nucleated cells in each sample was estimated by amplification of reference gene primers within the assay. To quantify the absolute abundance of each unique TCRbeta CDR3 rearrangement, sequence reads were collapsed and filtered. For each sample, productive Simpson clonality was calculated as the square root of Simpson's diversity index over productive rearrangements. Held by TCRdb, this immuneACCESS table contains in-frame sequences only and omits some clones. Under half of the omission traces to an unresolved V gene where checked; the cause of the rest is unknown. V and J calls and clone size follow that table, whereas D and trimming were derived from the DNA. The sample table contains some 340,000 clones; only one count was recorded for over 90% of them. About 4% of the sample goes to the ten largest clones.

These data are taken from a study of blood T cell repertoires in COVID-19 (dated by TCRdb to 2018 to 2020). Regarding the research as a whole: Samples from collaborators originated in the United States, Italy and Spain and spanned both the acute and convalescent phases of COVID-19. The prospective study material was composed of cDNA or gDNA derived from T cells, B-cell-depleted T cells, or PBMCs. Subjects who had been exposed to COVID-19, were actively infected with it, or had recovered from it provided the deeply sampled blood TCRbeta repertoires that made up the dataset. The repertoires were released in a freely available public database intended as a resource for research on the immune response to SARS-CoV-2. The samples were drawn from the first 160 participants of the ongoing ImmuneRACE study and from some 1,300 subjects provided by 6 global collaborators. Sample metadata almost always included a de-identified subject ID, COVID-19 status, age in years and sex. HLA class I and class II types, where available, came from metadata supplied by the sample provider rather than from assay-based typing.

The study at large found these results: How much clinical and demographic metadata was included differed by source and by participant, and the metadata was provided uncurated.

V lost 0 bases and J lost 8 bases; the stretch between them is 7 bases long. From its cysteine to its phenylalanine, the CDR3 spans 12 amino acids. Of the read, only the CDR3 DNA is kept; its 36 bases are in frame from base 1. For CDR1 and CDR2, the germline V gene lists LGHNA and YSLEER. Participants in the prospective study were aged roughly 18 to 95 years, lived in about two dozen United States geographic areas, and enrolled through a virtual design. Cohort assignment in the prospective study relied on participant-reported clinical history from a screening survey and a study questionnaire. Exposed participants were defined as having been in contact with someone with a PCR-confirmed or clinician-diagnosed COVID-19 case within 2 weeks of study entry. In the prospective study, mobile phlebotomists collected whole blood, serum and a nasopharyngeal or oropharyngeal swab from each participant. Participants in the prospective study had the option to provide additional blood draws and questionnaires over an approximately two-month period. Prospective study blood samples were shipped either frozen or at room temperature before DNA extraction.

Source material: PBMCs or T cells enriched from blood (not recorded which). This clonotype was sampled from a woman in her thirties who had been exposed to COVID-19. The chain joins TRBV4-3 to TRBJ1-2, and possibly TRBD1, on 6 matching bases. The DNA sequence is given as TGCGCCAGCAGCCAAGAAAGGGGGGGCTACACCTTC. It codes for CASSQERGGYTF.